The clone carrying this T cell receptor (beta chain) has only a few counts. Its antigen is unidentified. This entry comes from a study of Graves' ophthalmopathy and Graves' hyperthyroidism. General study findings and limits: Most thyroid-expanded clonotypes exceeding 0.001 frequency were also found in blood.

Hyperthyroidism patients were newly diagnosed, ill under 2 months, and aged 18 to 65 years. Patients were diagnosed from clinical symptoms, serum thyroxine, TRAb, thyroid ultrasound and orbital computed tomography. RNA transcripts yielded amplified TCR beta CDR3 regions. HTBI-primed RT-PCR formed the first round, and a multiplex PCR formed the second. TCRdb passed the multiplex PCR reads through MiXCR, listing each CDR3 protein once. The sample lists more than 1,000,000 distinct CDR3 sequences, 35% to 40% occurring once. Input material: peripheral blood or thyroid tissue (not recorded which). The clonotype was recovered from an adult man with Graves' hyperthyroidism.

The DNA for the CDR3 is TGTGCCAGCAGCTTAGTAGATACTAGGGGGGTAAAGACCCAGTACTTC. Its translation is CASSLVDTRGVKTQYF. This sequence joins TRBV7-2 and TRBJ2-5; D may match TRBD1 or TRBD2 (6 bases each). The CDR3 is made up of 16 amino acids. V lost 1 base and J lost 6, with 18 bases in between. CDR1 and CDR2 from the germline V gene are SGHTA and FQGNSA. The full variable domain, completed using reference TRBV7-2 and TRBJ2-5, is GAGVSQSPSNKVTEKGKDVELRCDPISGHTALYWYRQSLGQGLEFLIYFQGNSAPDKSGLPSDRFSAERTGGSVSTLTIQRTQQEDSAVYLCASSLVDTRGVKTQYFGPGTRLLVL.